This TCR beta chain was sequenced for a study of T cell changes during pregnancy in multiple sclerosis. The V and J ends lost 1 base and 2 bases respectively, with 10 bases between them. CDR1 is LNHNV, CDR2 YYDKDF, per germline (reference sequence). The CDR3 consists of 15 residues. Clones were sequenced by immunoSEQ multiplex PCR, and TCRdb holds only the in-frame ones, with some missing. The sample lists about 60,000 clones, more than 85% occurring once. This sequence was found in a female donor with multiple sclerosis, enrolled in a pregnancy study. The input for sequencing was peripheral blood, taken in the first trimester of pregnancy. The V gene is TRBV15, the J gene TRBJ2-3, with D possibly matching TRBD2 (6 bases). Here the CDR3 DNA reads TGTGCCACCAGCAGAGCGGGGGAGATCACAGATACGCAGTATTTT. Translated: CATSRAGEITDTQYF.